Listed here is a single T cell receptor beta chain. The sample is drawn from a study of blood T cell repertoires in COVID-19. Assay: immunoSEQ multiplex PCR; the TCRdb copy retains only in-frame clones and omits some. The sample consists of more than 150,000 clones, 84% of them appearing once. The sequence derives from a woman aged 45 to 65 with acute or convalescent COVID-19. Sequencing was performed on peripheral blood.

The CDR3 region is CASSLDIYPTDTQYF. The CDR3 DNA reads as TGTGCCAGCAGCTTAGATATCTACCCCACAGATACGCAGTATTTT. The chain joins TRBV7-2 to TRBJ2-3, with unresolved D. Germline V gives CDR1 SGHTA, CDR2 FQGNSA. V shed 1 base and J shed 2 bases, with 10 bases lying between them. CDR3 length: 15 residues.